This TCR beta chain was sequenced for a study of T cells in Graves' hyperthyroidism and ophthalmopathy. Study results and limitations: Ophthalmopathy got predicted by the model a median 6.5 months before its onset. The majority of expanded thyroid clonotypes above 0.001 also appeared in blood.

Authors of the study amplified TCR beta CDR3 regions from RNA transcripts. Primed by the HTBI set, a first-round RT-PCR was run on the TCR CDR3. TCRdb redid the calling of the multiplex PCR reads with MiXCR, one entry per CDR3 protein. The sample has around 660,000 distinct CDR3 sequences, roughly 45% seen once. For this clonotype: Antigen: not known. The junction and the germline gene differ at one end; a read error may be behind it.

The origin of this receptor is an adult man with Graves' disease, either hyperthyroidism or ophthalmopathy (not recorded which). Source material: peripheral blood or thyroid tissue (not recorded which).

In DNA, the CDR3 is TGCAGTGCTGGGTCAAGCGGGAGTGGCGAGCAGCACTTC. This gives the protein CSAGSSGSGEQHF. The genes are TRBV20-1 and TRBJ2-7; TRBD2 aligns across 8 bases. Germline-derived CDR1 and CDR2 are DFQATT and SNEGSKA (reference sequence). CDR3 length: 13 residues.